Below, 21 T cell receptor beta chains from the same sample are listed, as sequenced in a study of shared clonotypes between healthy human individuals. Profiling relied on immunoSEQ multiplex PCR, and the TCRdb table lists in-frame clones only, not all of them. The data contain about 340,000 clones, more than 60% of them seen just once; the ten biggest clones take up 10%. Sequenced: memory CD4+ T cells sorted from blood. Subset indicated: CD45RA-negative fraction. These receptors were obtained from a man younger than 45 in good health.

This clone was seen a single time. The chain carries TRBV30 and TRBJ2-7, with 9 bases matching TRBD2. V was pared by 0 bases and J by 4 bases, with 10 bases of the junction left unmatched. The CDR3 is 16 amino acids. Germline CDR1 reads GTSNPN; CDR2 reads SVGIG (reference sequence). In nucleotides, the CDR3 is TGTGCCTGGAGTGTGGGCGGGAGGGCCTTAGAATACGAGCAGTACTTC. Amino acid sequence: CAWSVGGRALEYEQYF. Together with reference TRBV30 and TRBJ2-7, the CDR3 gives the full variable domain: SQTIHQWPATLVQPVGSPLSLECTVEGTSNPNLYWYRQAAGRGLQLLFYSVGIGQISSEVPQNLSASRPQDRQFILSSKKLLLSDSGFYLCAWSVGGRALEYEQYFGPGTRLTVT.

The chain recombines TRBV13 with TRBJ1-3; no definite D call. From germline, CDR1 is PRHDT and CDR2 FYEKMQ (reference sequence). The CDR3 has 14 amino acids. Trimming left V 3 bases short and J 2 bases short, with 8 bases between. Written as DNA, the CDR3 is TGTGCCAGCAGCTTCTCCCAGACTGGAAACACCATATATTTT. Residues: CASSFSQTGNTIYF.

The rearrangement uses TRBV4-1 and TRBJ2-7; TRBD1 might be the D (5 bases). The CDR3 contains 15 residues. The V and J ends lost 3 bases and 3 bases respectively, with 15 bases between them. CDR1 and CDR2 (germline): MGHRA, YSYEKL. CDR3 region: CASSQLPNQGYEQYF. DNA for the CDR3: TGCGCCAGCAGCCAGCTTCCAAATCAGGGCTACGAGCAGTACTTC.

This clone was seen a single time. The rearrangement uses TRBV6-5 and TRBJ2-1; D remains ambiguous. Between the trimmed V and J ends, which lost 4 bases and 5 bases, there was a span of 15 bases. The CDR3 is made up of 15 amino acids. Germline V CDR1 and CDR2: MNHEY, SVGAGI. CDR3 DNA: TGTGCCAGCAGTTCATTCGTTTCCGGCAACAATGAGCAGTTCTTC. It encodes CASSSFVSGNNEQFF.

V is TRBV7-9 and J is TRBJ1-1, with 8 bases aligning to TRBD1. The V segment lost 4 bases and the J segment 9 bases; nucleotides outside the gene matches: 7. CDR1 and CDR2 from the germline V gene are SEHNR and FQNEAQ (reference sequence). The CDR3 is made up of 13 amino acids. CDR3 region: CASSSADRAKAFF. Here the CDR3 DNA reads TGTGCCAGCAGCTCCGCGGACAGGGCAAAAGCTTTCTTT. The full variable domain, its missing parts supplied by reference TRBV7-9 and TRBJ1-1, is DTGVSQNPRHKITKRGQNVTFRCDPISEHNRLYWYRQTLGQGPEFLTYFQNEAQLEKSRLLSDRFSAERPKGSFSTLEIQRTEQGDSAMYLCASSSADRAKAFFGQGTRLTVV.

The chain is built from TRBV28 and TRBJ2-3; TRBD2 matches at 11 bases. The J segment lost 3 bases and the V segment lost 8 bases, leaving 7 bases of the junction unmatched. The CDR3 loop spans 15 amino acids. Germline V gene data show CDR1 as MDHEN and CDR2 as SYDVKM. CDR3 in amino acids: CASSPLAGVTDTQYF. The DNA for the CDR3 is TGTGCCAGCTCACCACTAGCGGGAGTTACAGATACGCAGTATTTT.

The CDR3 reads CASSQVFGTEAFF. CDR3 nucleotide sequence: TGCGCCAGCAGCCAAGTTTTCGGCACTGAAGCTTTCTTT. V usage is TRBV4-3 and J usage is TRBJ1-1; D gene ambiguous. V lost 1 base and J lost 4, with 7 bases in between. CDR1 and CDR2 (germline): LGHNA, YSLEER. The CDR3 is 13 residues long.

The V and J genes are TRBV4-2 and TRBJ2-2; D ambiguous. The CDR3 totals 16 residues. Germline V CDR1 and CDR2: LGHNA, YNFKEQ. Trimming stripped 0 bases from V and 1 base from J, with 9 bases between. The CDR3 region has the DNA TGTGCCAGCAGCCAAGATGCACGGTGGAACACCGGGGAGCTGTTTTTT. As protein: CASSQDARWNTGELFF.

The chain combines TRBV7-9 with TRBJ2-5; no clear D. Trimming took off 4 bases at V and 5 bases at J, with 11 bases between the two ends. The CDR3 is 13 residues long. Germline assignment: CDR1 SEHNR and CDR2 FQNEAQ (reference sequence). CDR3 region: CASSSFQLETQYF. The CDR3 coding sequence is TGTGCCAGCAGCTCTTTCCAGTTGGAGACCCAGTACTTC.

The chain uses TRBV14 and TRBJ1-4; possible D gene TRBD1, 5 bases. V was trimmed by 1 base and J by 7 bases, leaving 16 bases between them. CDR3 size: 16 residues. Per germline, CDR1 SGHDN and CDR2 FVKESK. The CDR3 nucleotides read TGTGCCAGCAGCCAAGTAGTTGGGGCATCGGGTGAAAAACTGTTTTTT. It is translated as CASSQVVGASGEKLFF.

The CDR3 reads CASIRGASSYNEQFF. In nucleotides, the CDR3 is TGTGCCAGCATCCGGGGGGCGAGCTCCTACAATGAGCAGTTCTTC. The chain recombines TRBV6-1 with TRBJ2-1, with a tentative D call TRBD2 (7 bases). Trimming took 7 bases from V and 0 from J, leaving 13 bases between them. The germline V gene encodes CDR1 MNHNS and CDR2 SASEGT. This CDR3 has 15 residues.

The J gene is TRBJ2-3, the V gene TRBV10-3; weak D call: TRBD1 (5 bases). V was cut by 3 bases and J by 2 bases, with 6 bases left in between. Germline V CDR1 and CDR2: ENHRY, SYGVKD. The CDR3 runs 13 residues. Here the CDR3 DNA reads TGTGCCATCAGTGACAGGGCCACAGATACGCAGTATTTT. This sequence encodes CAISDRATDTQYF.

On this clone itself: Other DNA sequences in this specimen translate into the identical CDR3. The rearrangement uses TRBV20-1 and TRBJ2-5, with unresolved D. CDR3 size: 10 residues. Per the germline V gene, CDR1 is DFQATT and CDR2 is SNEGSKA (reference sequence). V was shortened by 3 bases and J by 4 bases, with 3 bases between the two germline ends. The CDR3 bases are TGCAGTGCTAGGGTAGAGACCCAGTACTTC. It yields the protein CSARVETQYF.

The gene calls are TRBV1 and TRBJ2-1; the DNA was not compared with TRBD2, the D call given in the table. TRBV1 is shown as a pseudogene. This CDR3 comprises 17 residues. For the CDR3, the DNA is TGCACCAGCAGCCAAGACCGAGCGGGGAGCTCCTACAATGAGCAGTTCTTC. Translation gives CTSSQDRAGSSYNEQFF.

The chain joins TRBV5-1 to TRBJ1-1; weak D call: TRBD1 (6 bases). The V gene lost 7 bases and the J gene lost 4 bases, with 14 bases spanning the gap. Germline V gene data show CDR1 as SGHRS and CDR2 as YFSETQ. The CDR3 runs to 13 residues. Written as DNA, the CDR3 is TGCGCCAGCTCAGGGGTGGGGATCACTGAAGCTTTCTTT. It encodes CASSGVGITEAFF.

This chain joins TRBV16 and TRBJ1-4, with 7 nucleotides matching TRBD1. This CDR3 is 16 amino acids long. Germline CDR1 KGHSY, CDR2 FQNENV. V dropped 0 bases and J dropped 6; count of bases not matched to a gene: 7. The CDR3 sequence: CASSQSGQNVYEKLFF. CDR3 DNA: TGTGCCAGCAGCCAATCGGGACAGAATGTTTATGAAAAACTGTTTTTT.

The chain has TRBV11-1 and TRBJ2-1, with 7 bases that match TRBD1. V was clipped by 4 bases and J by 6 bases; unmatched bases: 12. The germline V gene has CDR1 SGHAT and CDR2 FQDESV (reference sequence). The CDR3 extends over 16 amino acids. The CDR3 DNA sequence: TGTGCCAGCAGCTCACAAAGGGGGCGGCAGGGCAATGAGCAGTTCTTC. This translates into CASSSQRGRQGNEQFF.

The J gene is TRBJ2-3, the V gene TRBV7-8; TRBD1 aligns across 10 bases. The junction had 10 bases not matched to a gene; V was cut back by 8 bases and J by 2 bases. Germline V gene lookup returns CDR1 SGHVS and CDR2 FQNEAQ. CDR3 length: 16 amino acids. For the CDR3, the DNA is TGTGCCAGCCGGGACAGGGGAGGAGGCCCCACAGATACGCAGTATTTT. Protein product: CASRDRGGGPTDTQYF.

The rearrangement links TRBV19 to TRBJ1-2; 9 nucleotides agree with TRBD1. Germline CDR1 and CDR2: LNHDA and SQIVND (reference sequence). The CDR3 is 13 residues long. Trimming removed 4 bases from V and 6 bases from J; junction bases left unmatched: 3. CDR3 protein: CASSTRDRDGYTF. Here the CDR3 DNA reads TGTGCCAGTAGTACCCGGGACAGGGATGGCTACACCTTC.

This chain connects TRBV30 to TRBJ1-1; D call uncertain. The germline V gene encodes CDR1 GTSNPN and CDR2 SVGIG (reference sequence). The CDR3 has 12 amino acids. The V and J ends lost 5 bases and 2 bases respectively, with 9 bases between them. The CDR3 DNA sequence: TGTGCCTGGGGGTGGGATAACACTGAAGCTTTCTTT. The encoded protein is CAWGWDNTEAFF.

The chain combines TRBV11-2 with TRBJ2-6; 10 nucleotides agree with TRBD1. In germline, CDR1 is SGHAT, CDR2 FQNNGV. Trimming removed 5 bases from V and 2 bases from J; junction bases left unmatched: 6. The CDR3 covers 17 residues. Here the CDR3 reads CASSPLGQGAGANVLTF. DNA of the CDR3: TGTGCCAGCAGCCCATTAGGACAGGGGGCTGGGGCCAACGTCCTGACTTTC.